This TCR beta chain comes out of a study of a mutant IDH1 vaccine in newly diagnosed glioma. As for the study in general: Investigators started vaccination 4-6 weeks after radiotherapy alone, or with temozolomide cycles.

To note about this clone: The antigen remains undetermined.

Clones were read by immunoSEQ multiplex PCR, and TCRdb kept only the in-frame ones, dropping some. The data show 70,000 to 100,000 clones, about 91% seen once. Time point indicated: week 5, during vaccination. A single vaccine dose contained 300 ug of mutant IDH1 20-mer peptide, and topical imiquimod was used with it. The CDR3 covers 11 residues. Germline lookup yields CDR1 SNHLY and CDR2 FYNNEI. Trimming removed 5 bases at V and 3 bases at J, with 5 bases between. Findings and caveats of the study: The authors found pseudoprogression apparently unrelated to changes in top peripheral T cell clonotypes.

Specimen: PBMCs, collected from a glioma patient whose treatment included an IDH1 peptide vaccine. This sequence was found in a woman aged 45 to 65 with glioma. The rearrangement joins TRBV2 to TRBJ2-7; D gene ambiguous. In DNA form, the CDR3 reads TGTGCCAGCAGTTTCTTCTACGAGCAGTACTTC. Protein: CASSFFYEQYF.